Shown below are 7 T cell receptor beta chains from a single sample sequenced in a study of T cells in women clearing cervical HPV infection. TCRdb keeps only in-frame clones here, not all; method: immunoSEQ multiplex PCR. The clone table shows tens of thousands of clones, with the ten largest holding about 1.5%. Sequenced: blood buffy coat. Source of these receptors: a woman between 18 and 75 years old with a cervical HPV16 infection that either progressed to CIN3+ or cleared (not recorded which).

Notes on this clone: The read comes to an end 3 residues before the CDR3 does, leaving the germline J gene to fill in the end. V and J are TRBV5-5 and TRBJ1-2; TRBD1 aligns across 11 bases. Germline lookup yields CDR1 SGHKS and CDR2 YYEKEE (reference sequence). With V trimmed by 4 bases and J by 7 bases, 6 bases remained unmatched. CDR3 length: 14 residues. The sequenced part of the CDR3 DNA is TGTGCCAGCAGCGTTGAGGGACAGGGGGGTGGC. Encoded protein: CASSVEGQGGG. The entire CDR3 reads CASSVEGQGGGYTF.

In the case of this clone: The CDR3 extends 3 residues past the end of the read, so its final part is completed from the germline J gene. The chain recombines TRBV20-1 with TRBJ1-6; D might be TRBD1 (5 bases). In germline, CDR1 is DFQATT, CDR2 SNEGSKA (reference sequence). The V end lost 3 bases, the J end lost 6 bases, and 9 bases lay between the germline ends. The CDR3 is 13 residues long. The CDR3 reads CSASQGGNSPLHF. The covered CDR3 bases are TGCAGTGCTAGTCAGGGAGGTAATTCACCC.

Regarding this clone: The read ends 3 residues shy of where the CDR3 ends; the end is completed using the germline J gene. The chain is built from TRBV20-1 and TRBJ1-6; D is possibly TRBD1 (6 bases). The germline CDR1 and CDR2 sequences are DFQATT and SNEGSKA (reference sequence). Trimming removed 0 bases from V and 7 bases from J, with 13 bases in between. The CDR3 length is 15 residues. This CDR3 reads CSAREAGQGNSPLHF. CDR3 bases read: TGCAGTGCTAGAGAGGCGGGACAAGGGAATTCACCC.

As for this clone: The CDR3 extends 3 residues past the end of the read, so its final part is completed from the germline J gene. The rearrangement links TRBV7-3 to TRBJ1-2, with D possibly TRBD1 on 6 matching bases. Trimming cost V 5 bases and J 3 bases, with 13 bases left between them. The CDR3 runs to 14 residues. The germline CDR1 and CDR2 sequences are SGHTA and FQGTGA. The part of the CDR3 DNA that was read is TGTGCCAGCAGCAAACGTCCAGGGGACTATGGC. Protein sequence: CASSKRPGDYG. The whole CDR3 region reads CASSKRPGDYGYTF.

On this clone itself: The read gets to within 3 residues of the CDR3 end, and the germline J gene fills in the rest. The chain joins TRBV19 to TRBJ2-3; TRBD2 is a possible D gene (6 bases). This CDR3 spans 14 amino acids. Germline lookup yields CDR1 LNHDA and CDR2 SQIVND (reference sequence). V dropped 3 bases and J dropped 2 bases, with 9 bases sitting between them. The CDR3 DNA, read in part, is TGTGCCAGTAGTATTAGCGGACACACAGATACG. Protein sequence: CASSISGHTDT. The full-length CDR3 reads as CASSISGHTDTQYF.

A note on this clone: The missing CDR3 end, 3 residues past where the read stops, is filled in from the germline J gene. V and J are TRBV7-2 and TRBJ2-7; D unresolved. V was trimmed by 5 bases and J by 6 bases, leaving 8 bases between them. Germline lookup yields CDR1 SGHTA and CDR2 FQGNSA. The CDR3 spans 11 residues. CDR3 region: CASSNLREQYF. The CDR3 bases that were read are TGTGCCAGCAGCAACTTACGCGAG.

Concerning this clone: The read comes to an end 3 residues before the CDR3 does, leaving the germline J gene to fill in the end. The chain uses TRBV7-8 and TRBJ2-1; 11 positions match TRBD2. CDR3 length: 14 residues. Trimming at V came to 5 bases and at J to 8 bases, leaving 5 bases not matched to a gene. Germline V lookup: CDR1 SGHVS, CDR2 FQNEAQ. The part of the CDR3 DNA that was read is TGTGCCAGCAGCCCCGGGACTAGCGGCGATGAG. This encodes CASSPGTSGDE. The full CDR3 protein reads CASSPGTSGDEQFF.